A single sample is the source of the 12 T cell receptor beta chains below, sequenced in a study of T cell responses to AZD1222 COVID-19 vaccine. Method: immunoSEQ multiplex PCR; TCRdb's copy keeps in-frame clones and lacks some. Of approximately 200,000 clones in the sample, roughly 92% were seen once. The material sequenced was peripheral blood, taken 28 days after the second AZD1222 dose. These receptors originate from an adult who received the AZD1222 COVID-19 vaccine.

The gene calls are TRBV19 and TRBJ2-1; D unclear. CDR3 length: 18 residues. CDR1 is LNHDA, CDR2 SQIVND, per germline (reference sequence). V lost 7 bases, J lost 4 bases, and 26 bases lay in between. The CDR3 DNA sequence: TGTGCCAGTAACCATATCCCCCCGTCAAACCAAGGTTACAATGAGCAGTTCTTC. This codes for CASNHIPPSNQGYNEQFF.

The V and J genes are TRBV13 and TRBJ1-3; D is uncertain. Trimming shortened V by 3 bases and J by 2 bases, and 14 bases separated the two germline ends. There are 16 residues in the CDR3. Germline CDR1 PRHDT, CDR2 FYEKMQ (reference sequence). DNA of the CDR3: TGTGCCAGCAGCTTCCTCGGGCCAGGCCCTGGAAACACCATATATTTT. Translated, it gives CASSFLGPGPGNTIYF.

The J gene is TRBJ2-6, the V gene TRBV24-1, with D possibly matching TRBD1 (5 bases). Germline V gives CDR1 KGHDR, CDR2 SFDVKD. Trimming pared 5 bases from V and 0 bases from J, leaving 13 bases between. CDR3 length equals 17 residues. CDR3 bases: TGTGCCACCAGTGGCGTTTCAGGGATCTCTGGGGCCAACGTCCTGACTTTC. The encoded protein is CATSGVSGISGANVLTF.

V gene TRBV28 combines with J gene TRBJ2-3; D unresolved. The germline V gene encodes CDR1 MDHEN and CDR2 SYDVKM. The length of the CDR3 is 13 residues. V was cut by 3 bases and J by 2 bases, with 6 bases left in between. This CDR3 is CASSFENTDTQYF. The CDR3 nucleotides read TGTGCCAGCAGTTTTGAGAACACAGATACGCAGTATTTT.

The gene calls are TRBV28 and TRBJ2-7; TRBD1 might be the D (6 bases). The CDR3 totals 14 residues. Germline assignment: CDR1 MDHEN and CDR2 SYDVKM. V was trimmed by 4 bases and J by 0 bases, leaving 10 bases between them. CDR3 in amino acids: CASSSRTDSYEQYF. Written as DNA, the CDR3 is TGTGCCAGCAGTTCTCGGACAGACTCCTACGAGCAGTACTTC.

The V and J genes are TRBV5-1 and TRBJ2-3; TRBD2 agrees at 7 bases. The CDR3 consists of 15 residues. The V and J ends lost 1 base and 4 bases, in that order; junction bases with no gene match: 6. Germline values: CDR1 SGHRS, CDR2 YFSETQ. The chain's CDR3 is CASSLWAGEADTQYF. CDR3 nucleotide sequence: TGCGCCAGCAGCTTGTGGGCGGGAGAAGCAGATACGCAGTATTTT.

This clone showed up just a few times. The CDR3, as DNA: TGTGCCAGCAGCTTAGTGACTACTTTCTACGAGCAGTACTTC. This encodes CASSLVTTFYEQYF. The chain recombines TRBV7-9 with TRBJ2-7; D might be TRBD2 (5 bases). This CDR3 has 14 amino acids. V shed 1 base and J shed 3 bases, with 10 bases lying between them. Germline values: CDR1 SEHNR, CDR2 FQNEAQ (reference sequence).

V is TRBV28 and J is TRBJ1-1; possible D gene TRBD1, 5 bases. V was shortened by 3 bases and J by 8 bases, with 7 bases between the two germline ends. The length of the CDR3 is 11 residues. Per the germline V gene, CDR1 is MDHEN and CDR2 is SYDVKM. The CDR3 is CASSFEGEAFF. As DNA, the CDR3 is TGTGCCAGCAGTTTTGAGGGGGAAGCTTTCTTT. The complete variable domain, with remaining parts taken from reference TRBV28 and TRBJ1-1, reads DVKVTQSSRYLVKRTGEKVFLECVQDMDHENMFWYRQDPGLGLRLIYFSYDVKMKEKGDIPEGYSVSREKKERFSLILESASTNQTSMYLCASSFEGEAFFGQGTRLTVV.

The genes are TRBV5-1 and TRBJ2-1; 10 nucleotides agree with TRBD2. CDR1 and CDR2 from the germline V gene are SGHRS and YFSETQ. CDR3 length: 13 amino acids. The trim removed 4 bases at V and 10 bases at J, leaving 5 bases unmatched. The CDR3 spells CASSIGLAEEQFF. Written as DNA, the CDR3 is TGCGCCAGCAGCATCGGACTAGCGGAAGAGCAGTTCTTC.

The chain combines TRBV7-2 with TRBJ1-6; D not certain. This CDR3 is built from 13 residues. The V gene's germline CDR1 is SGHTA and CDR2 FQGNSA. Trimming shortened V by 5 bases and J by 7 bases, and 9 bases separated the two germline ends. The CDR3 reads CASSAGFNSPLHF. The CDR3 nucleotides are TGTGCCAGCAGCGCCGGATTCAATTCACCCCTCCACTTT.

For the CDR3, the DNA is TGTGCCAGCAGCTTAGGGATCCAGACCCAGTACTTC. This sequence encodes CASSLGIQTQYF. The chain recombines TRBV7-8 with TRBJ2-5; D unresolved. The CDR3 is made up of 12 amino acids. Germline V gene lookup returns CDR1 SGHVS and CDR2 FQNEAQ. V lost 1 base and J lost 6, with 6 bases in between.

Here the CDR3 DNA reads TGTGCCAGCAGCTTAAGGACTAGCGGGAGGTTTCAGCAGTACTTC. It encodes CASSLRTSGRFQQYF. V and J are TRBV13 and TRBJ2-7; 14 bases are shared with TRBD2. Germline CDR1 and CDR2: PRHDT and FYEKMQ (reference sequence). The length of the CDR3 is 15 residues. V lost 2 bases and J lost 8; bases outside the gene matches: 5.